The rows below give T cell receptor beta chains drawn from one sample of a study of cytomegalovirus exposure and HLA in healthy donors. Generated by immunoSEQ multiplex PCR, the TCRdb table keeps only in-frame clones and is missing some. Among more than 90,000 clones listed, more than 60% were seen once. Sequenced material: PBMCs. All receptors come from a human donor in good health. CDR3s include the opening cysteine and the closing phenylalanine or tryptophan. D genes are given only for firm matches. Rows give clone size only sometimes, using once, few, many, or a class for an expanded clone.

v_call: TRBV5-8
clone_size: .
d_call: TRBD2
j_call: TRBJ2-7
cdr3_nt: TGTGCCAGCAGAATAGCGGGAGCCACTTACGAGCAGTACTTC
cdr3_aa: CASRIAGATYEQYF

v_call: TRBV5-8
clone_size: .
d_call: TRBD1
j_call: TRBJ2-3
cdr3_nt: TGTGCCAGCAGCATCGGACAGGGGTTATTCGGGGATACGCAGTATTTT
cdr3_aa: CASSIGQGLFGDTQYF

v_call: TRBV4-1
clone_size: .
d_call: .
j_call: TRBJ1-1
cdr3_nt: TGCGCCAGCAGCCAAGGCCCCGACAGGTTGGAACTCACTGAAGCTTTCTTT
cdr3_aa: CASSQGPDRLELTEAFF

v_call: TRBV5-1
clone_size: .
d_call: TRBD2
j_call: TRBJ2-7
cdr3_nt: TGCGCCAGCAGCTTGGAAATTAGCGGGGGGGCCGAGCAGTACTTC
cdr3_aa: CASSLEISGGAEQYF

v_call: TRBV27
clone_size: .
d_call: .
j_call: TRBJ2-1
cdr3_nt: TGTGCCAGCAGTTTCGAGGCTAGCAGCTACAATGAGCAGTTCTTC
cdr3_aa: CASSFEASSYNEQFF

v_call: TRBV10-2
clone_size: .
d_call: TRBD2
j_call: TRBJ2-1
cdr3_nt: TGCGCCAGCAAACATAGCGGGGGGGCCGACTATGAGCAGTTCTTC
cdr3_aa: CASKHSGGADYEQFF

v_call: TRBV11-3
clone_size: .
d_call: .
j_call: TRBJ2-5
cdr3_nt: TGTGCCAGCAGCAAAGACTCCGGACAAGGAGAGACCCAGTACTTC
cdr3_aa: CASSKDSGQGETQYF

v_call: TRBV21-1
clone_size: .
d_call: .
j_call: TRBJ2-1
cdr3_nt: TGTGCCAGCAGCATTAGTCGCGATGAGCAGTTCTTC
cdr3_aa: CASSISRDEQFF

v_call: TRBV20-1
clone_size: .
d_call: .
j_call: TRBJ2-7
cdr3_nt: TGCAGTGCTGAACAGGGCACCGAGCAGTACTTC
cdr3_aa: CSAEQGTEQYF

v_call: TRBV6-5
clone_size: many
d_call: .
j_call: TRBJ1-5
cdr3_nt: TGTGCCAGCAGGGCAGGGAGCAATCAGCCCCAGCATTTT
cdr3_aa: CASRAGSNQPQHF

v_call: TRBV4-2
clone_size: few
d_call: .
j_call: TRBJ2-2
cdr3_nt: TGTGCCAGCAGCCTCCCGGGACAAGGAAGCGGGGAGCTGTTTTTT
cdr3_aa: CASSLPGQGSGELFF

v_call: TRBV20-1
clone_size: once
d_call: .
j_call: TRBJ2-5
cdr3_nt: TGCAGTGCTATAAAAGAGACCCAGTACTTC
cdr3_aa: CSAIKETQYF

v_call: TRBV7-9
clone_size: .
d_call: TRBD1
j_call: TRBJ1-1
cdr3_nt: TGTGCCAGCAGACCGAGGACAGGGGGTTTCACTGAAGCTTTCTTT
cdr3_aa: CASRPRTGGFTEAFF

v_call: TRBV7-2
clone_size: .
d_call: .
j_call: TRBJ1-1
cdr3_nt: TGTGCCAGCAGCTTAGGAGGGAAGAACACTGAAGCTTTCTTT
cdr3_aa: CASSLGGKNTEAFF

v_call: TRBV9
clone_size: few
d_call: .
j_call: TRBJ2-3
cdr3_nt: TGTGCCAGCAGCACCGGGACTCCCACAGATACGCAGTATTTT
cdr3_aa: CASSTGTPTDTQYF

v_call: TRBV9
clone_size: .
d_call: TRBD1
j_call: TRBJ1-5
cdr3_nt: TGTGCCAGCAGCGAAGGGACAGGTCCCAATCAGCCCCAGCATTTT
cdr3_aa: CASSEGTGPNQPQHF

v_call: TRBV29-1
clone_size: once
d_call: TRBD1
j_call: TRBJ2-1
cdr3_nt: TGCAGCGCCGGGACAGGGCCTTACAATGAGCAGTTCTTC
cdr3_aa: CSAGTGPYNEQFF

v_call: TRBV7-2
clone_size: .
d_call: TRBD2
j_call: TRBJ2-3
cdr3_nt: TGTGCCAGCAGCGACGGACTAGCGGGGGGCACAGATACGCAGTATTTT
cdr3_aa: CASSDGLAGGTDTQYF

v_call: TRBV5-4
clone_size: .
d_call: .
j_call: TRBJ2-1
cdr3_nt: TGTGCCAGCAGCTTGAGGGGCGGGGCCCACAATGAGCAGTTCTTC
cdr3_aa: CASSLRGGAHNEQFF

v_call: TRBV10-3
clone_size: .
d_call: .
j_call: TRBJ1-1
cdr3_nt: TGTGCCATCAGTGAGTCGGAGGGGATAGCCACTGAAGCTTTCTTT
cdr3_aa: CAISESEGIATEAFF

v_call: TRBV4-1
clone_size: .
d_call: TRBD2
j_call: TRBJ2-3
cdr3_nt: TGCGCCAGCAGCCAGGTACCACTAGCGGGAGGCGTCGTTACGCAGTATTTT
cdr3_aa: CASSQVPLAGGVVTQYF

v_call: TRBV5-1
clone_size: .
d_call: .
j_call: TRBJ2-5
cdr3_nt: TGCGCCAGCAGCTTAGAGATGGTAGAGACCCAGTACTTC
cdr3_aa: CASSLEMVETQYF

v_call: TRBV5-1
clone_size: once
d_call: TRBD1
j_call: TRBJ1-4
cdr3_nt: TGCGCCAGCAGCATGGACGGGACAGGGGTGACGAAACTGTTTTTT
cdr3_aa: CASSMDGTGVTKLFF

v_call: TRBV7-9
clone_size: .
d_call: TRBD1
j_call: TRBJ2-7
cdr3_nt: TGTGCCAGCAGCTTAGCGTTTGGACAGGGTTCATACGAGCAGTACTTC
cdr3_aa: CASSLAFGQGSYEQYF

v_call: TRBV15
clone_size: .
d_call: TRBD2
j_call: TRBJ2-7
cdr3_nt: TGTGCCACCAGCAGAGTGCTAGCGGGAGGAGGCGAGCAGTACTTC
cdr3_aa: CATSRVLAGGGEQYF

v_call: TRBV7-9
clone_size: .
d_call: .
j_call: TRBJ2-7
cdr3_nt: TGTTCCAGCAGCCCAACAGGGTTTTCGCTTTTTAGGTACGAGCAGTACTTC
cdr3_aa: CSSSPTGFSLFRYEQYF

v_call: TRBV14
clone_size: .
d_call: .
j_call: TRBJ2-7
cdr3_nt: TGTGCCAGCAGCCAAGTTGGCGGAACCTACGAGCAGTACTTC
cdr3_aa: CASSQVGGTYEQYF

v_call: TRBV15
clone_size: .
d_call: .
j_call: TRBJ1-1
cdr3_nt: TGTGCCACCAGCAGAGGAGATGAGTACACTGAAGCTTTCTTT
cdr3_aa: CATSRGDEYTEAFF

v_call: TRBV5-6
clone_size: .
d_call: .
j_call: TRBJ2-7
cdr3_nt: TGTGCCAGCAGCACCCAGAACAGGAGACCTGGGTGGGAGCAGTACTTC
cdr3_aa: CASSTQNRRPGWEQYF

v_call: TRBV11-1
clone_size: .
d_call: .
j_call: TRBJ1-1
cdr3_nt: TGTGCCAGCAGCCCTCTGGGACACCAGAACACTGAAGCTTTCTTT
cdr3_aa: CASSPLGHQNTEAFF

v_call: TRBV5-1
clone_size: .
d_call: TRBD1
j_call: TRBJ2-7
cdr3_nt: TGCGCCAGCAGCCCCGAAACAGGGGGAACCTACGAGCAGTACTTC
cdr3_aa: CASSPETGGTYEQYF

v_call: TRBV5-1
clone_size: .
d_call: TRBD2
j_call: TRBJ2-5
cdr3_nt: TGCGCCAGCATGCGGAGCGGGACGGGAAAAGAGACCCAGTACTTC
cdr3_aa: CASMRSGTGKETQYF

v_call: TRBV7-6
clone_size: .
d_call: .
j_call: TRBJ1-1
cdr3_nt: TGTGCCAGCAGCTTAGCGCTGGCGGATCGTGAAGCTTTCTTT
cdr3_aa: CASSLALADREAFF

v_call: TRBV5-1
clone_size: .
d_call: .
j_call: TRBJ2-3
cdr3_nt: TGCGCCAGCAGCCCTTATGTATCGCCGGTGGATACGCAGTATTTT
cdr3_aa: CASSPYVSPVDTQYF

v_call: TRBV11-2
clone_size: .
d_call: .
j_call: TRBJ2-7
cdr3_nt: TGTGCCAGCAGCTGGGGGGACAGCCGCCTTGGGGAGTACTTC
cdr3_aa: CASSWGDSRLGEYF

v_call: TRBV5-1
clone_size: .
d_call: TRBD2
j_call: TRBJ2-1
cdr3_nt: TGCGCCAGCAGACAACTAGCGGGGGGAAATGAGCAGTTCTTC
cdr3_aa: CASRQLAGGNEQFF

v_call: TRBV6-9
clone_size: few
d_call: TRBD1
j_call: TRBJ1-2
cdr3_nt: TGTGCCAGCAGTCCCCTGCGGACAGGGGGGAACTATGGCTACACCTTC
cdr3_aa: CASSPLRTGGNYGYTF

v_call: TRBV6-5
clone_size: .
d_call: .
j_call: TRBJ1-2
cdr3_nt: TGTGCCAGCAGTTACTCGGCTGGAGTGTCCTATGGCTACACCTTC
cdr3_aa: CASSYSAGVSYGYTF

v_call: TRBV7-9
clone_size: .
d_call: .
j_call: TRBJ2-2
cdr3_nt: TGTGCCAGCAGCTGGTCTAGCGTCAACACCGGGGAGCTGTTTTTT
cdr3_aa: CASSWSSVNTGELFF

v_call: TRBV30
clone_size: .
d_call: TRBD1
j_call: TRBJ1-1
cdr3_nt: TGTGCTCGACAGGGAATGAACACTGAAGCTTTCTTT
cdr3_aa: CARQGMNTEAFF

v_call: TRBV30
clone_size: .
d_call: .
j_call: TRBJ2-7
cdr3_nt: TGTGCCTGGAGTGTGGGCAGGGCCTACGAGCAGTACTTC
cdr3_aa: CAWSVGRAYEQYF